This TCR beta chain was sequenced for a study of control samples from healthy donors and cancer patients. Some clones are missing from TCRdb's copy, which holds only in-frame ones; the method was immunoSEQ multiplex PCR. Among 130,000 or so clones listed, 90% were seen once. This TCR was sampled from a middle-aged man in good health. Input material: blood.

The CDR3 sequence: CASSVGGVGSAFF. The CDR3 DNA sequence: TGTGCCAGCAGCGTAGGCGGCGTTGGTTCAGCTTTCTTT. V gene TRBV9 combines with J gene TRBJ1-1, with unresolved D. This CDR3 has 13 amino acids. Germline V CDR1 and CDR2: SGDLS, YYNGEE. V was shortened by 0 bases and J by 10 bases, with 13 bases between the two germline ends.